Detailed here is one T cell receptor beta chain. Antigen: not known. The sample belongs to a study of Ad26.COV2.S vaccination and SARS-CoV-2 variants. Study-wide results and caveats: Comparable non-spike TCR breadth was observed in vaccine and placebo recipients. Overall T cell responses may have been underestimated by the analyses of TCR breadth and depth.

Assay: immunoSEQ multiplex PCR; the TCRdb copy retains only in-frame clones and omits some. The data contain just over 350,000 clones, roughly 94% of them singletons. The V gene end was trimmed by 1 base and the J gene end by 1 base; junction bases not matched to a gene: 9. This CDR3 is built from 19 residues. Germline-derived CDR1 and CDR2 are SGHAT and FQNNGV. Sequences were derived from peripheral blood, sampled after recovery from COVID-19. This chain uses TRBV11-2 with TRBJ2-5, with 13 bases lining up with TRBD2. The receptor's source is a human donor who had recovered from COVID-19. The CDR3 DNA is TGTGCCAGCAGCTTAGTTTACGGGACTAGCGGGAACCCCCAAGAGACCCAGTACTTC. Protein product: CASSLVYGTSGNPQETQYF.